This T cell receptor (beta chain) came from a study of blood T cell repertoires in COVID-19. For the study at large: Samples representing acute and convalescent COVID-19 were sourced from the United States, Italy and Spain. Sources were T cells, B-cell-depleted T cells, or PBMCs; the material itself was cDNA or gDNA.

V lost 3 bases, J lost 7 bases, and 10 bases lay in between. CDR1 SNHLY and CDR2 FYNNEI come from the germline V gene. The CDR3 runs 14 residues. In the original processing: Reference gene primer amplification gave estimated nucleated cell counts. TCRdb keeps only in-frame clones here, not all; method: immunoSEQ multiplex PCR. The V and J calls and clone size were taken over from that table, and D and trimming were inferred from the DNA. The data hold 400,000 or so clones, with 75% to 90% observed a single time. Sequences were obtained from peripheral blood. This clonotype was obtained from a woman in her thirties or forties with COVID-19, enrolled during active disease. The V call is TRBV2, the J call TRBJ1-6; D may be TRBD1 (5 bases). DNA of the CDR3: TGTGCCAGCAGTGAGATAGGGGTGAATTCACCCCTCCACTTT. Residues: CASSEIGVNSPLHF.